This T cell receptor (beta chain) is drawn from a study of regulatory T cells in long-lasting Graves disease. Relying on iRepertoire HTBI primers and Arm-PCR of CDR3 regions, the team built TCR beta libraries. TCRdb recomputed calls from the multiplex PCR reads with MiXCR, one row per CDR3 protein. The sample carries about 610,000 distinct CDR3 sequences, about 16% recorded once. The sample's time point: newly diagnosed GD, antithyroid drugs for less than 3 months. There was RNA extracted from PBMCs, and the TCR library was made from it. Graves' disease diagnosis used American Thyroid Association guidelines. These data are also associated with another study on T cells in Graves' hyperthyroidism and ophthalmopathy. From that report: Onset of ophthalmopathy came a median approximately 6.5 months after the model predicted it.

The TCR sequence derives from a man between 18 and 29 years old with Graves disease. The sequencing used peripheral blood mononuclear cells (PBMCs), collected at new diagnosis, from a patient treated with antithyroid drugs.

In DNA form, the CDR3 reads TGCGCCAGCAGTGCGCAGCCCAACTACGAGCAGTACTTC. As protein: CASSAQPNYEQYF. The V gene is TRBV10-1, the J gene TRBJ2-5, with D unresolved. Matching the DNA end better, TRBJ2-7 makes the J call doubtful. Germline V CDR1 and CDR2: WNHNN, SYGVQD (reference sequence). This CDR3 has 13 residues.